A single sample gave rise to the 14 T cell receptor beta chains below, sequenced in a study of graft-versus-host responses after intestinal transplantation. Clones were read by immunoSEQ multiplex PCR, and TCRdb kept only the in-frame ones, dropping some. The table includes nearly 110,000 clones, roughly 86% detected once. The antigens these receptors bind are not known. The sample in question was unstimulated CD4+ T cells sorted from spleen or lymph node cells, obtained before transplant. The receptors come from a human donor who was the organ donor for an intestinal transplant.

The V gene is TRBV9, the J gene TRBJ2-7; 12 positions agree with TRBD1. The CDR3 is made up of 14 amino acids. J was trimmed by 6 bases and V by 3 bases; bases with no gene match: 4. Germline assignment: CDR1 SGDLS and CDR2 YYNGEE. The CDR3 protein is CASSAGTGGAEQYF. CDR3 coding DNA: TGTGCCAGCAGCGCCGGGACAGGGGGCGCCGAGCAGTACTTC.

This clone was seen only once. The chain combines TRBV7-9 with TRBJ2-3; D remains unclear. The V and J ends lost 1 base and 2 bases respectively, with 10 bases between them. CDR3 length equals 15 residues. Germline CDR1 is SEHNR and CDR2 is FQNEAQ (reference sequence). The CDR3 nucleotides read TGTGCCAGCAGCTTAGGTCGGGCACACACAGATACGCAGTATTTT. This codes for CASSLGRAHTDTQYF. Based on the CDR3 plus reference TRBV7-9 and TRBJ2-3, the full variable domain is DTGVSQNPRHKITKRGQNVTFRCDPISEHNRLYWYRQTLGQGPEFLTYFQNEAQLEKSRLLSDRFSAERPKGSFSTLEIQRTEQGDSAMYLCASSLGRAHTDTQYFGPGTRLTVL.

V and J are TRBV18 and TRBJ1-4; D is uncertain. The germline V gene has CDR1 KGHSH and CDR2 LQKENI. The CDR3 extends over 14 amino acids. Trimming cost V 0 bases and J 8 bases, with 10 bases left between them. CDR3 DNA: TGTGCCAGCTCACCACCGGGCGGGCGGGAAAAACTGTTTTTT. Residues: CASSPPGGREKLFF.

The chain couples TRBV7-2 to TRBJ2-3; TRBD2 agrees at 9 bases. V was pared by 1 base and J by 6 bases, with 5 bases of the junction left unmatched. This CDR3 contains 15 residues. In germline, CDR1 is SGHTA, CDR2 FQGNSA. The CDR3 protein is CASSLGAGGSDTQYF. The CDR3, as DNA: TGTGCCAGCAGCTTAGGAGCGGGGGGTTCTGATACGCAGTATTTT.

The rearrangement joins TRBV5-4 to TRBJ2-7; D possibly uses TRBD1 or TRBD2 (6 bases each). The V and J ends lost 4 bases and 4 bases respectively, with 21 bases between them. This CDR3 has 16 amino acids. Germline-derived CDR1 and CDR2 are SGHNT and YYREEE (reference sequence). The CDR3 spells CASSPTQGRLLYEQYF. CDR3 DNA sequence: TGTGCCAGCAGCCCTACCCAGGGGAGGCTATTATACGAGCAGTACTTC.

The CDR3 sequence is CASSVDLGAAYEQYF. CDR3 in DNA: TGTGCCAGCAGCGTAGATCTGGGAGCGGCCTACGAGCAGTACTTC. The J gene is TRBJ2-7, the V gene TRBV9; possible D gene TRBD2, 5 bases. Germline V CDR1 and CDR2: SGDLS, YYNGEE. With 0 bases removed from V and 2 bases from J, the gap between germline ends came to 12 bases. The CDR3 is 15 amino acids.

On this clone itself: The germline gene is not matched at one end of the junction; a read error may be the cause. V and J are TRBV2 and TRBJ1-6; weak D call: TRBD1 (5 bases). The V gene's germline CDR1 is SNHLY and CDR2 FYNNEI. The CDR3 sequence is 15 residues long. The CDR3 sequence: CASCEQETYNSPLHF. The CDR3 DNA reads TGTGCCAGCTGTGAACAGGAAACCTATAATTCACCCCTCCACTTT.

The chain employs TRBV30 and TRBJ1-2; D gene unclear. The CDR3 sequence is 14 residues long. V was shortened by 2 bases and J by 4 bases, with 14 bases between the two germline ends. Germline CDR1 reads GTSNPN; CDR2 reads SVGIG (reference sequence). Here the CDR3 reads CAWSLGGSSYGYTF. For the CDR3, the DNA is TGTGCCTGGAGTCTAGGAGGGAGCTCCTATGGCTACACCTTC. The full variable domain, rest sourced from reference TRBV30 and TRBJ1-2, is SQTIHQWPATLVQPVGSPLSLECTVEGTSNPNLYWYRQAAGRGLQLLFYSVGIGQISSEVPQNLSASRPQDRQFILSSKKLLLSDSGFYLCAWSLGGSSYGYTFGSGTRLTVV.

The rearrangement uses TRBV5-1 and TRBJ2-7, with a possible D match to TRBD2 (6 bases). Germline V gene lookup returns CDR1 SGHRS and CDR2 YFSETQ. Trimming left V 0 bases short and J 5 bases short, with 12 bases between. This CDR3 is 14 amino acids long. CDR3 bases: TGCGCCAGCAGCTTGGCAGCGGGCCACGACGAGCAGTACTTC. Amino acids: CASSLAAGHDEQYF.

CDR3 amino acids: CASSLGGASGNTIYF. CDR3 bases: TGTGCCAGCAGCTTAGGAGGTGCCTCTGGAAACACCATATATTTT. V gene TRBV7-2 combines with J gene TRBJ1-3, with D hard to call. The CDR3 consists of 15 residues. Germline CDR1 SGHTA, CDR2 FQGNSA. Trimming took off 1 base at V and 0 bases at J, with 7 bases between the two ends.

The chain recombines TRBV11-2 with TRBJ2-2; the match to TRBD2 covers 12 bases. Trimming took 4 bases from V and 1 from J; bases not matched to a gene: 7. The germline V gene has CDR1 SGHAT and CDR2 FQNNGV. The CDR3 covers 18 residues. CDR3: CASSSGLGLAGNTGELFF. CDR3 DNA sequence: TGTGCCAGCAGCTCAGGCCTGGGACTAGCGGGGAACACCGGGGAGCTGTTTTTT.

The chain couples TRBV18 to TRBJ1-1, with D unresolved. V lost 3 bases to trimming and J lost 3 bases, with 11 bases between them. CDR3 size: 14 residues. The germline gives CDR1 KGHSH, CDR2 LQKENI. In DNA form, the CDR3 reads TGTGCCAGCTCACCGGCAAGTAAGGACACTGAAGCTTTCTTT. It translates to CASSPASKDTEAFF.

The chain uses TRBV27 and TRBJ1-6, with D perhaps matching TRBD1 (5 bases). Germline lookup yields CDR1 MNHEY and CDR2 SMNVEV (reference sequence). V was shortened by 3 bases and J by 7 bases, with 16 bases between the two germline ends. This CDR3 comprises 16 residues. CDR3 residues: CASSLGGTWRNSPLHF. For the CDR3, the DNA is TGTGCCAGCAGTTTGGGCGGGACGTGGAGAAATTCACCCCTCCACTTT.

This clone was detected ten times or more. The sample contains more than one DNA sequence encoding this CDR3. The gene calls are TRBV12-5 and TRBJ2-1; TRBD2 matches 12 bases. The V segment lost 3 bases and the J segment 4 bases; nucleotides outside the gene matches: 4. From germline, CDR1 is LGHNT and CDR2 FRNRAP. The CDR3 totals 16 residues. CDR3 protein: CASGLLLAGGYNEQFF. The CDR3 DNA is TGTGCTAGTGGTTTACTCCTAGCGGGGGGGTACAATGAGCAGTTCTTC.